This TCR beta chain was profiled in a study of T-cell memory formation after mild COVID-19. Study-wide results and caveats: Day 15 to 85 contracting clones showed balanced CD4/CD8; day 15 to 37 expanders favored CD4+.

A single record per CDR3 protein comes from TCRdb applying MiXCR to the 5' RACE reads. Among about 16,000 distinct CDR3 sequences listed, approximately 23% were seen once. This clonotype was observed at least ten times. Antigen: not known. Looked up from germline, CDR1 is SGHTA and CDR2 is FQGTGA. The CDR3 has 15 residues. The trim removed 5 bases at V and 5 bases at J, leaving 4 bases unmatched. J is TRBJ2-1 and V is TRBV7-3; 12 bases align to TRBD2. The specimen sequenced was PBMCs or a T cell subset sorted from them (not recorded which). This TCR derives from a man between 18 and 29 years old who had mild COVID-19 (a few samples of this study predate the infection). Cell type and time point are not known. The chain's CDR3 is CASSLGLAGNNEQFF. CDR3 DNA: TGTGCCAGCAGCCTTGGACTAGCGGGGAACAATGAGCAGTTCTTC.